This TCR beta chain emerged from a study of T-cell reconstitution after alpha-beta-depleted transplantation in children. This clonotype occurred many times. The antigen is not known. Whole-study results and caveats: Elevated TCRbeta diversity at day 60 was traced, in some patients, to surviving recipient T cells and thymic progenitors. The main origin of T-cell counts and diversity one year after transplant was newly produced T cells.

Unique molecular identifiers were incorporated into the prepared TCRbeta library. MiXCR, applied by TCRdb to the PCR reads, yields one record per CDR3 protein. Seen here are 150,000 to 250,000 distinct CDR3 sequences, 6.3% observed once, and the top ten hold 4.5%. Here the sequenced sample was PBMCs, taken before TCRalphabeta/CD19-depleted stem cell transplant. The TCR was taken from a girl under two years old with combined immunodeficiency, due to receive a stem cell transplant.

This CDR3 reads CASSASGTDEQFF. Here the CDR3 DNA reads TGTGCCAGCAGTGCCTCGGGGACCGATGAGCAGTTCTTC. This chain links TRBV12-3 or TRBV12-4 with TRBJ2-1; TRBD1 or TRBD2 may be the D gene (5 bases each). This CDR3 region has 13 residues. V was cut by 5 bases and J by 8 bases, with 13 bases left in between.